This T cell receptor beta chain was sequenced in a study of shared clonotypes between healthy human individuals. In germline, CDR1 is MNHEY, CDR2 SMNVEV (reference sequence). The CDR3 spans 13 residues. V lost 2 bases to trimming and J lost 3 bases, with 5 bases between them. Study-wide results and limits: The study generally estimated greater richness for naive than memory subsets. Represented diversity (both genetic and exposure-history) was limited by the small number of donors.

As concerns this clone: Antigen: not known.

When replicate PCRs were run on sorted subsets, they used 200 to 250 ng DNA, about 30,000 T cell genomes. TCRdb's copy holds only in-frame clones and misses some; the assay was immunoSEQ multiplex PCR. The data contain more than 2 million clones, 93% of them singletons. Positively selected for CCR7, the CD45RO-negative cells used as naive CD8 cells excluded terminally differentiated effector memory CD45RA+ cells. Among the donors, all were Caucasian adults who lived in Nashville, Tennessee. Sequencing was carried out using naive CD8+ T cells from PBMCs. This chain uses TRBV27 with TRBJ1-5; a possible D gene is TRBD1 (5 bases). This TCR was recovered from a man between 18 and 35 years old in good health. Some clones in this sample may be carry-over from other donors' samples. CDR3 bases: TGTGCCAGCAGTTTAGGGACCAATCAGCCCCAGCATTTT. Translated: CASSLGTNQPQHF.